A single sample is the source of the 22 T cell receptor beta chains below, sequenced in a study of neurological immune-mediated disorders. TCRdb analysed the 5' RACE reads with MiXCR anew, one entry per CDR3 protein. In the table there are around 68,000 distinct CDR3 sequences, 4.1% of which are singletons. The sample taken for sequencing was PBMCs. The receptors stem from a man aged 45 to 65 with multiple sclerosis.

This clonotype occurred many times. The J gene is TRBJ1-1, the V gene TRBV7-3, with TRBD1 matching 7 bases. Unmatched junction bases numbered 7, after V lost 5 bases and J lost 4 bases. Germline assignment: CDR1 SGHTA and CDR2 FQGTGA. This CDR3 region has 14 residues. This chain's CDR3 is CASSTSGGGTEAFF. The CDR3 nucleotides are TGTGCCAGCAGCACTTCAGGGGGAGGCACTGAAGCTTTCTTT.

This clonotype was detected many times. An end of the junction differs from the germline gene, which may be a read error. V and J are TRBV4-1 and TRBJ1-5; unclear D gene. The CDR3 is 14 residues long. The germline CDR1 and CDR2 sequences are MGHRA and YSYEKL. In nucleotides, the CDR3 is TGCGCCAGCAGCCAAGATAGGGCGGTTCAGCCCCAGAATTTT. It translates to CASSQDRAVQPQNF.

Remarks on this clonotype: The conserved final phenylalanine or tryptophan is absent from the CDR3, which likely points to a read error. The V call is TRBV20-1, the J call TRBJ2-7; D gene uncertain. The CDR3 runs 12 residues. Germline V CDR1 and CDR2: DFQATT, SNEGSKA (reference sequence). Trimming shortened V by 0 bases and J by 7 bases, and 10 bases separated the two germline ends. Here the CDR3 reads CSAREAAREQYN. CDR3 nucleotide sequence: TGCAGTGCTAGAGAGGCGGCGAGGGAGCAGTACAAC.

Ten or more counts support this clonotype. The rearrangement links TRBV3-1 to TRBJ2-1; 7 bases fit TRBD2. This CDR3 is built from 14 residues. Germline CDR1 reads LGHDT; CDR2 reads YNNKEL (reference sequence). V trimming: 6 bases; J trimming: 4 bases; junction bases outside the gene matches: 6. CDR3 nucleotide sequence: TGTGCCAGCAGTAAAGACGGGGGGTACAATGAGCAGTTCTTC. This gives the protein CASSKDGGYNEQFF.

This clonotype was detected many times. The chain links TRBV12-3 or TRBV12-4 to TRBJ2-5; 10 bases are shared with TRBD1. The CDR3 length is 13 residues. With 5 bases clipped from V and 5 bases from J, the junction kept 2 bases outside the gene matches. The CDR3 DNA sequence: TGTGCCAGCAGTCCGGGACAGGGGGAGACCCAGTACTTC. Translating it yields CASSPGQGETQYF.

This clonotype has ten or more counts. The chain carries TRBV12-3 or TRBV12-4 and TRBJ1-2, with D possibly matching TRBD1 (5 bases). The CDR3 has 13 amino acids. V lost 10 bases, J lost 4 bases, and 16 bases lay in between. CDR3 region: CATSTGAAYGYTF. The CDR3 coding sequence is TGTGCCACTTCAACCGGGGCTGCCTATGGCTACACCTTC.

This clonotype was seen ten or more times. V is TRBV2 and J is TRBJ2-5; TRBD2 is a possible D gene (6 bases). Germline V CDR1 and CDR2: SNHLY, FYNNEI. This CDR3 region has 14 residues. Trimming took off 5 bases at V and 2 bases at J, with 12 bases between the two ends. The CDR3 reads CASSPYRGQETQYF. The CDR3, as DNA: TGTGCCAGCAGTCCATACCGGGGGCAAGAGACCCAGTACTTC.

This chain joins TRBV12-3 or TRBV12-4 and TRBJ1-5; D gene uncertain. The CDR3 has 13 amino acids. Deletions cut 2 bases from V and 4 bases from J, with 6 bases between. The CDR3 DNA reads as TGTGCCAGCAGTTTAACCGTAAATCAGCCCCAGCATTTT. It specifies CASSLTVNQPQHF.

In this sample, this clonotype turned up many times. The DNA of the CDR3 is TGTGCCAGCAGCTCTCATGAGGGTGAAGCGAAGAATGAGCAGTTCTTC. As protein: CASSSHEGEAKNEQFF. The chain combines TRBV11-2 with TRBJ2-1, with a possible D match to TRBD2 (5 bases). The CDR3 consists of 16 residues. CDR1 and CDR2 (germline): SGHAT, FQNNGV. V dropped 4 bases and J dropped 7 bases, with 20 bases sitting between them.

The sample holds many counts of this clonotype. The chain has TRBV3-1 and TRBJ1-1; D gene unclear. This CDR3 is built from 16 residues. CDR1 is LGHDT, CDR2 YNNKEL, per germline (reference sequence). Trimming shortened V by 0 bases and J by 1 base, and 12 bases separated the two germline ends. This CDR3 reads CASSQDPGPRNTEAFF. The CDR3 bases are TGTGCCAGCAGCCAAGACCCTGGACCCCGGAACACTGAAGCTTTCTTT.

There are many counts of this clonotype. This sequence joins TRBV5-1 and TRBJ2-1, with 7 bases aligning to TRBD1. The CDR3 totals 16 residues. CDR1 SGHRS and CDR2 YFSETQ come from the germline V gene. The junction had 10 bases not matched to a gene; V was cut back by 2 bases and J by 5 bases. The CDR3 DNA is TGCGCCAGCAGCTTAGGGTGGGGACAGACCCACAATGAGCAGTTCTTC. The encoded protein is CASSLGWGQTHNEQFF.

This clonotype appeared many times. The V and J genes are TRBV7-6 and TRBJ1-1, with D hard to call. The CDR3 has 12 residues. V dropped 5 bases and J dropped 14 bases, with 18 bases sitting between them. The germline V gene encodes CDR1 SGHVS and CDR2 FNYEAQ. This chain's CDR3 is CASSPRASKEFF. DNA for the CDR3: TGTGCCAGCAGCCCTCGCGCCAGTAAGGAATTCTTT. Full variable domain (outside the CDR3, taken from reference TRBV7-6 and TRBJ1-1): GAGVSQSPRYKVTKRGQDVALRCDPISGHVSLYWYRQALGQGPEFLTYFNYEAQQDKSGLPNDRFSAERPEGSISTLTIQRTEQRDSAMYRCASSPRASKEFFGQGTRLTVV.

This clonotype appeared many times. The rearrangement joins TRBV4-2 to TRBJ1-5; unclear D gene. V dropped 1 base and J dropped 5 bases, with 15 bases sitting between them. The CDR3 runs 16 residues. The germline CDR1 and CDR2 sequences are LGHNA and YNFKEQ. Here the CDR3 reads CASSQVPNREDQPQHF. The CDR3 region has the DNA TGTGCCAGCAGCCAAGTACCTAACAGAGAGGATCAGCCCCAGCATTTT.

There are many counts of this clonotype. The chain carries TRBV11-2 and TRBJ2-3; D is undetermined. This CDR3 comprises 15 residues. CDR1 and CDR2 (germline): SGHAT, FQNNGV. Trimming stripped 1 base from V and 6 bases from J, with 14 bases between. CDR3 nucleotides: TGTGCCAGCAGCTTAGTCCGGTCCCTTCGGGATACGCAGTATTTT. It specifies CASSLVRSLRDTQYF.

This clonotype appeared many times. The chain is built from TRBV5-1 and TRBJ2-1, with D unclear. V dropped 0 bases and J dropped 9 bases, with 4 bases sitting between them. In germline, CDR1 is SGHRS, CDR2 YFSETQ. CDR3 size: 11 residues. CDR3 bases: TGCGCCAGCAGCTTGGGCCTTGAGCAGTTCTTC. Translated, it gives CASSLGLEQFF.

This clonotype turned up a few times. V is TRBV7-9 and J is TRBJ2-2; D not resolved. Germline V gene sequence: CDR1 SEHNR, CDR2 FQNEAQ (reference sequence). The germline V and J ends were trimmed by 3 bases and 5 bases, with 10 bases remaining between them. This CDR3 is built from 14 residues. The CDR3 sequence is CASSFHLGTGELFF. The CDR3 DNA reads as TGTGCCAGCAGCTTTCACTTGGGTACCGGGGAGCTGTTTTTT.

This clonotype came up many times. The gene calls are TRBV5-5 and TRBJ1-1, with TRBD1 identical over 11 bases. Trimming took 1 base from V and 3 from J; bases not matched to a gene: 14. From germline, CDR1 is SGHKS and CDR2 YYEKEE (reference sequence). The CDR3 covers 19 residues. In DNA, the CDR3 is TGTGCCAGCAGCTTGCGGCGGACAGGGGGCGCGGTGAAGGACACTGAAGCTTTCTTT. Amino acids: CASSLRRTGGAVKDTEAFF.

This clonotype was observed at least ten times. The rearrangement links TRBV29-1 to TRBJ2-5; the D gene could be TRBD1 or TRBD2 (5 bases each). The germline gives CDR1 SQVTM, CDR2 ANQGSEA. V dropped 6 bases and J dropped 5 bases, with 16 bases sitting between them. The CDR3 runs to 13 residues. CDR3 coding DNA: TGCAGCGTCCGGGACCGGGCAGGGGAGACCCAGTACTTC. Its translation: CSVRDRAGETQYF.

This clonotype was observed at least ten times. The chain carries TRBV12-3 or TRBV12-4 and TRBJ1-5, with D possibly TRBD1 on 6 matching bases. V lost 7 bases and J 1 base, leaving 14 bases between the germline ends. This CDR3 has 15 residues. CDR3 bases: TGTGCCAGCACCGCAGACAGGCGCAGCAATCAGCCCCAGCATTTT. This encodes CASTADRRSNQPQHF.

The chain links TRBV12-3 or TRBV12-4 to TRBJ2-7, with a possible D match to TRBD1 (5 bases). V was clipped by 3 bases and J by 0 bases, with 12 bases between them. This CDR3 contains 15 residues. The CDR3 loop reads CASSFSRDSSYEQYF. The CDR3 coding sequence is TGTGCCAGCAGTTTTAGTCGAGACAGCTCCTACGAGCAGTACTTC.

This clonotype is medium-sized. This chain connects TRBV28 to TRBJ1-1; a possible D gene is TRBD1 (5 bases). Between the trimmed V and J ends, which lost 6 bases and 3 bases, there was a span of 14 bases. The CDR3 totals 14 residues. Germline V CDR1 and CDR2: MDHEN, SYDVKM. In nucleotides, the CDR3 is TGTGCCAGCAGACGGGACGGAGGATACACTGAAGCTTTCTTT. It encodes CASRRDGGYTEAFF.

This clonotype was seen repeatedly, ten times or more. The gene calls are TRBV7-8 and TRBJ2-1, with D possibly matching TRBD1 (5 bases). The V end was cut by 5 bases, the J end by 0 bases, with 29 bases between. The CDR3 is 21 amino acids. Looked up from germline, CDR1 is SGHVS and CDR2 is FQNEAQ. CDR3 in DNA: TGTGCCAGCAGCAGATACGGAGCTAGGACACAAATCTCCAGCTCCTACAATGAGCAGTTCTTC. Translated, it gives CASSRYGARTQISSSYNEQFF.